What follows are 26 T cell receptor beta chains derived from one specimen sequenced in a study of T cell changes during pregnancy in multiple sclerosis (dated 2019 in TCRdb). The library was produced with the immunoSEQ multiplex PCR assay. As stored in TCRdb, this immuneACCESS dataset retains in-frame rearrangements with V and J assigned. A fraction of the clones does not appear; measured against another copy, unresolved V genes explain less than half of the discrepancy, and the remainder lacks a known reason. The sample includes approximately 32,000 clones, with more than 70% observed a single time. The top ten clones comprise over 4.5% of the sample. The material was CD8+ T cells from peripheral blood mononuclear cells, obtained in the first trimester of pregnancy. These receptors all come from a female donor with multiple sclerosis, enrolled in a pregnancy study.

V gene TRBV5-1 combines with J gene TRBJ2-7; 7 bases map to TRBD1. The CDR3 covers 16 residues. The germline V gene encodes CDR1 SGHRS and CDR2 YFSETQ. Unmatched junction bases numbered 7, after V lost 0 bases and J lost 1 base. CDR3 in amino acids: CASSLGPLRGSYEQYF. The CDR3 DNA reads as TGCGCCAGCAGCTTGGGCCCCCTCAGGGGGTCCTACGAGCAGTACTTC.

The genes are TRBV5-6 and TRBJ1-4; D may be TRBD1 (6 bases). The V and J ends lost 3 bases and 3 bases respectively, with 15 bases between them. From germline, CDR1 is SGHDT and CDR2 YYEEEE. The CDR3 runs 16 residues. The CDR3: CASSSRGDPPNEKLFF. The CDR3 DNA is TGTGCCAGCAGCTCCAGGGGCGATCCGCCTAATGAAAAACTGTTTTTT.

The count of this clone is one. The rearrangement uses TRBV2 and TRBJ2-7; 9 bases match TRBD2. V lost 7 bases and J lost 1; bases outside the gene matches: 11. Germline CDR1 and CDR2: SNHLY and FYNNEI. The CDR3 has 16 amino acids. The CDR3 is CASIVLGGRVSYEQYF. The CDR3 DNA reads TGTGCCAGCATCGTCCTCGGCGGGAGGGTGTCCTACGAGCAGTACTTC.

This chain joins TRBV7-2 and TRBJ2-3, with 8 bases fitting TRBD2. Germline CDR1 and CDR2: SGHTA and FQGNSA. The ends lost 4 bases at V and 2 bases at J; junction bases unmatched: 2. CDR3 length equals 14 residues. CDR3 sequence (DNA): TGTGCCAGCAGCTCTAGCGGGCTCACAGATACGCAGTATTTT. It codes for CASSSSGLTDTQYF.

The chain links TRBV5-4 to TRBJ2-7; 9 nucleotides agree with TRBD2. V trimming: 2 bases; J trimming: 2 bases; junction bases outside the gene matches: 2. This CDR3 is built from 14 residues. From germline, CDR1 is SGHNT and CDR2 YYREEE (reference sequence). Here the CDR3 reads CASSFLAGTYEQYF. CDR3 nucleotide sequence: TGTGCCAGCAGCTTCCTAGCGGGGACCTACGAGCAGTACTTC.

This clone was seen only once. The gene calls are TRBV6-4 and TRBJ2-1, with 10 positions matching TRBD2. V was clipped by 3 bases and J by 3 bases; unmatched bases: 2. CDR3 size: 15 residues. Germline values: CDR1 MRHNA, CDR2 SNTAGT. The CDR3 reads CASSERLAGYNEQFF. In DNA, the CDR3 is TGTGCCAGCAGTGAAAGACTAGCGGGCTACAATGAGCAGTTCTTC.

The chain links TRBV29-1 to TRBJ2-7; TRBD1 matches at 7 bases. This CDR3 contains 15 residues. V was pared by 5 bases and J by 2 bases, with 12 bases of the junction left unmatched. Germline assignment: CDR1 SQVTM and CDR2 ANQGSEA. CDR3 sequence: CSVRWTGLPPYEQYF. The CDR3 DNA reads as TGCAGCGTTCGTTGGACAGGCCTTCCTCCCTACGAGCAGTACTTC.

The J gene is TRBJ1-5, the V gene TRBV4-1, with D uncertain. Germline loops: CDR1 MGHRA, CDR2 YSYEKL. V lost 1 base to trimming and J lost 5 bases, with 9 bases between them. The CDR3 runs to 14 residues. The CDR3 spells CASSQGSGYQPQHF. For the CDR3, the DNA is TGCGCCAGCAGCCAAGGGTCGGGGTATCAGCCCCAGCATTTT.

This chain joins TRBV6-6 and TRBJ1-1, with 9 bases fitting TRBD1. Germline V gene lookup returns CDR1 MNHNY and CDR2 SVGAGI (reference sequence). With 1 base clipped from V and 7 bases from J, the junction kept 10 bases outside the gene matches. The CDR3 runs to 16 residues. The CDR3 spells CASSYLTGGSEDEAFF. CDR3 sequence (DNA): TGTGCCAGCAGTTACTTAACAGGGGGCTCGGAAGATGAAGCTTTCTTT.

The chain is built from TRBV27 and TRBJ2-1; a weak D match, TRBD1 (6 bases). CDR3 size: 15 residues. With 4 bases removed from V and 5 bases from J, the gap between germline ends came to 15 bases. CDR1 and CDR2 (germline): MNHEY, SMNVEV (reference sequence). The CDR3 nucleotides are TGTGCCAGCAGTTACCTAGTAAACAGGGACAATGAGCAGTTCTTC. Translating gives CASSYLVNRDNEQFF.

V and J are TRBV30 and TRBJ2-1, with TRBD1 identical over 9 bases. Per germline, CDR1 GTSNPN and CDR2 SVGIG (reference sequence). V lost 1 base and J lost 15; bases outside the gene matches: 7. The CDR3 length is 12 residues. The CDR3 reads CAWSAPGTGPFF. The CDR3 DNA is TGTGCCTGGAGTGCACCCGGGACAGGGCCGTTCTTC.

The rearrangement joins TRBV7-2 to TRBJ2-7; TRBD2 might be the D (6 bases). The CDR3 has 14 amino acids. Germline assignment: CDR1 SGHTA and CDR2 FQGNSA. V shed 4 bases and J shed 3 bases, with 13 bases lying between them. The CDR3 DNA reads as TGTGCCAGCAGCTCCGGGGAGGAGATCTACGAGCAGTACTTC. This sequence encodes CASSSGEEIYEQYF.

The chain uses TRBV6-1 and TRBJ2-1; 7 bases fit TRBD2. Germline-derived CDR1 and CDR2 are MNHNS and SASEGT. CDR3 length equals 13 residues. Trimming cost V 3 bases and J 10 bases; bases outside gene matches: 6. As DNA, the CDR3 is TGTGCCAGCAGTGACATGGGGGGGGTAGAGCAGTTCTTC. It codes for CASSDMGGVEQFF.

V is TRBV11-2 and J is TRBJ2-7, with a possible D match to TRBD1 (6 bases). V was cut by 4 bases and J by 0 bases, with 13 bases left in between. The CDR3 extends over 15 amino acids. Per the germline V gene, CDR1 is SGHAT and CDR2 is FQNNGV. This CDR3 is CASSSKDRSSYEQYF. CDR3 sequence (DNA): TGTGCCAGCAGCTCAAAAGACAGGAGCTCCTACGAGCAGTACTTC.

The chain uses TRBV27 and TRBJ2-3, with TRBD1 identical over 7 bases. Germline values: CDR1 MNHEY, CDR2 SMNVEV (reference sequence). V trimming: 6 bases; J trimming: 2 bases; junction bases outside the gene matches: 14. The CDR3 has 17 amino acids. CDR3 in DNA: TGTGCCAGCAGCCCTTTACCCACGACAGGGTTCACAGATACGCAGTATTTT. It yields the protein CASSPLPTTGFTDTQYF.

CDR3 coding DNA: TGTGCCAGCAGCCAAGAGTGGGAGAACAATGAGCAGTTCTTC. Protein sequence: CASSQEWENNEQFF. The chain joins TRBV14 to TRBJ2-1; TRBD2 might be the D (5 bases). The CDR3 has 14 amino acids. CDR1 SGHDN and CDR2 FVKESK come from the germline V gene. Trimming left V 0 bases short and J 5 bases short, with 8 bases between.

This clone showed up just a few times. The CDR3 nucleotides are TGTGCCAGCAGCGCGGGGAGGGGGGGGTCAGATACGCAGTATTTT. Translation: CASSAGRGGSDTQYF. The chain has TRBV6-1 and TRBJ2-3, with D possibly matching TRBD2 (7 bases). Germline V gene lookup returns CDR1 MNHNS and CDR2 SASEGT. Between the trimmed V and J ends, which lost 6 bases and 4 bases, there was a span of 17 bases. CDR3 length equals 15 residues.

The V and J genes are TRBV7-6 and TRBJ2-2, with TRBD2 matching over 8 bases. This CDR3 contains 14 residues. The V gene end was trimmed by 5 bases and the J gene end by 5 bases; junction bases not matched to a gene: 4. Looked up from germline, CDR1 is SGHVS and CDR2 is FNYEAQ. In nucleotides, the CDR3 is TGTGCCAGCAGCCTACTAGCGGAGACCGGGGAGCTGTTTTTT. The encoded protein is CASSLLAETGELFF.

The V and J genes are TRBV5-1 and TRBJ2-7, with TRBD2 identical over 8 bases. V dropped 4 bases and J dropped 7; count of bases not matched to a gene: 10. Germline-derived CDR1 and CDR2 are SGHRS and YFSETQ. The CDR3 totals 14 residues. The CDR3 nucleotides are TGCGCCAGCAGCCGCAACGGACTAGCTGAGGAGCAGTACTTC. This gives the protein CASSRNGLAEEQYF.

V and J are TRBV5-1 and TRBJ2-3; D possibly corresponds to TRBD1 (7 bases). V lost 0 bases, J lost 6 bases, and 11 bases lay in between. CDR1 and CDR2 (germline): SGHRS, YFSETQ. The CDR3 runs 14 residues. For the CDR3, the DNA is TGCGCCAGCAGCTTGGGACAGGGAGGTGATACGCAGTATTTT. It encodes CASSLGQGGDTQYF.

This clone was counted only a few times. The chain links TRBV5-1 to TRBJ1-1; the match to TRBD1 covers 8 bases. Germline values: CDR1 SGHRS, CDR2 YFSETQ. The trim removed 6 bases at V and 4 bases at J, leaving 5 bases unmatched. The CDR3 is made up of 13 amino acids. DNA for the CDR3: TGCGCCAGCACCAGGACAGGGTTCACTGAAGCTTTCTTT. Protein: CASTRTGFTEAFF.

This rearrangement joins TRBV9 to TRBJ1-6; 11 nucleotides agree with TRBD1. V shed 3 bases, J shed 7 bases, and the junction held 6 bases outside the gene matches. Germline assignment: CDR1 SGDLS and CDR2 YYNGEE. The CDR3 has 16 amino acids. The CDR3 region has the DNA TGTGCCAGCAGCGCCGGACAGGGGGCATGGAATTCACCCCTCCACTTT. Translated: CASSAGQGAWNSPLHF. Full variable domain (rest looked up from reference TRBV9 and TRBJ1-6): DSGVTQTPKHLITATGQRVTLRCSPRSGDLSVYWYQQSLDQGLQFLIQYYNGEERAKGNILERFSAQQFPDLHSELNLSSLELGDSALYFCASSAGQGAWNSPLHFGNGTRLTVT.

The chain recombines TRBV2 with TRBJ2-7; no definite D call. Between the trimmed V and J ends, which lost 3 bases and 0 bases, there was a span of 18 bases. CDR1 is SNHLY and CDR2 is FYNNEI in the germline V gene. The CDR3 extends over 17 amino acids. CDR3 DNA: TGTGCCAGCAGTGACGGTCGGAGTGGTATCCTCTCCTACGAGCAGTACTTC. Its protein is CASSDGRSGILSYEQYF.

The chain uses TRBV30 and TRBJ2-3, with 14 nucleotides matching TRBD2. The CDR3 consists of 18 residues. V gave up 3 bases and J gave up 3 bases; unmatched junction bases: 11. Germline loops: CDR1 GTSNPN, CDR2 SVGIG (reference sequence). CDR3 coding DNA: TGTGCCTGGAGCGAGTCGGGGACTAGCGGGAGTAGGACAGATACGCAGTATTTT. Translating gives CAWSESGTSGSRTDTQYF.

The chain recombines TRBV5-1 with TRBJ1-2; D might be TRBD1 (5 bases). CDR3 length: 13 amino acids. The V gene's germline CDR1 is SGHRS and CDR2 YFSETQ. Trimming shortened V by 4 bases and J by 1 base, and 8 bases separated the two germline ends. CDR3 in DNA: TGCGCCAGCAGCCTAGACAGTAACTATGGCTACACCTTC. Its translation is CASSLDSNYGYTF. Together with reference TRBV5-1 and TRBJ1-2, the CDR3 gives the full variable domain: KAGVTQTPRYLIKTRGQQVTLSCSPISGHRSVSWYQQTPGQGLQFLFEYFSETQRNKGNFPGRFSGRQFSNSRSEMNVSTLELGDSALYLCASSLDSNYGYTFGSGTRLTVV.

V gene TRBV11-2 combines with J gene TRBJ2-1; maybe TRBD2 (5 bases). Germline V gene data show CDR1 as SGHAT and CDR2 as FQNNGV. Trimming shortened V by 1 base and J by 7 bases, and 8 bases separated the two germline ends. This CDR3 is built from 13 residues. The CDR3 spells CASSLAGGNEQFF. CDR3 nucleotide sequence: TGTGCCAGCAGCTTAGCGGGCGGGAATGAGCAGTTCTTC.